Given below is one T cell receptor (beta chain) in context. What it recognizes is unknown. This record belongs to a study of T cell responses to AZD1222 COVID-19 vaccine. This CDR3 region has 14 residues. Germline V gene lookup returns CDR1 WSHSY and CDR2 SAAADI. Between the trimmed V and J ends, which lost 6 bases and 3 bases, there was a span of 12 bases. Only in-frame clones appear in the TCRdb table, and some are missing; sequencing was by immunoSEQ multiplex PCR. The sample carries about 150,000 clones, roughly 90% recorded once. Whole-study findings and limits: The breadth and depth of Spike-specific TCRs increased once two AZD1222 doses had been given. The study sampled repertoires only after the peak T cell response. Donor demographics were predominantly white British with a female majority; clonal diversity may be underestimated. The CD4 TCRs associated with vaccination extended across spike and predominated at 160-218 and 743-854.

The starting material was peripheral blood, obtained on day 0 of AZD1222 vaccination. The chain has TRBV10-2 and TRBJ1-5; a possible D gene is TRBD1 (6 bases). The receptor comes from an adult in good health. This CDR3 reads CASRFGDTNQPQHF. The CDR3 nucleotides read TGCGCCAGCAGATTCGGGGACACCAATCAGCCCCAGCATTTT.